The 25 T cell receptor beta chains listed next were all sequenced from one sample in a study of blood T cell repertoires in COVID-19. TCRdb keeps only in-frame clones here, not all; method: immunoSEQ multiplex PCR. The sample has over 200,000 clones; roughly 90% are singletons. The sample comprised peripheral blood. These receptors were obtained from a man aged 40-49 years with active or convalescent COVID-19.

J is TRBJ1-5 and V is TRBV28; D gene unclear. This CDR3 region has 14 residues. V lost 5 bases and J lost 7, with 15 bases in between. Germline lookup yields CDR1 MDHEN and CDR2 SYDVKM. CDR3 bases: TGTGCCAGCAGTGACCTTACTGGAGGACAGCCCCAGCATTTT. Translation: CASSDLTGGQPQHF.

The chain uses TRBV24-1 and TRBJ2-1; 10 bases match TRBD2. In germline, CDR1 is KGHDR, CDR2 SFDVKD. V lost 9 bases and J lost 4; bases outside the gene matches: 8. The CDR3 extends over 15 amino acids. The CDR3 sequence is CATSTSGLRYNEQFF. In DNA form, the CDR3 reads TGTGCCACCTCGACTAGCGGGTTACGGTACAATGAGCAGTTCTTC.

The chain carries TRBV28 and TRBJ2-2; D unclear. The CDR3 is 12 amino acids. V shed 3 bases and J shed 6 bases, with 5 bases lying between them. Germline V gene data show CDR1 as MDHEN and CDR2 as SYDVKM. The CDR3 spells CASSFRSGELFF. As DNA, the CDR3 is TGTGCCAGCAGTTTCAGGTCCGGGGAGCTGTTTTTT.

The J gene is TRBJ1-1, the V gene TRBV4-1; 9 nucleotides align to TRBD1. This CDR3 has 13 amino acids. Trimming took 3 bases from V and 8 from J; bases not matched to a gene: 4. Germline V gene lookup returns CDR1 MGHRA and CDR2 YSYEKL. CDR3 loop: CASSQWTGEEAFF. The CDR3 DNA reads as TGCGCCAGCAGCCAGTGGACAGGGGAGGAAGCTTTCTTT.

This sequence joins TRBV25-1 and TRBJ1-2; possible D gene TRBD1, 6 bases. CDR1 and CDR2 from the germline V gene are MGHDK and SYGVNS. The V and J ends lost 1 base and 8 bases respectively, with 14 bases between them. CDR3 length equals 14 residues. The CDR3 protein is CASSESTGSRGYTF. For the CDR3, the DNA is TGTGCCAGCAGTGAATCCACAGGGTCTAGGGGCTACACCTTC.

The V and J genes are TRBV28 and TRBJ1-5; D ambiguous. Trimming took 6 bases from V and 7 from J, leaving 16 bases between them. The CDR3 loop spans 14 amino acids. CDR1 and CDR2 (germline): MDHEN, SYDVKM. CDR3 amino acids: CASSPGREGQPQHF. Here the CDR3 DNA reads TGTGCCAGCAGCCCTGGGAGGGAGGGACAGCCCCAGCATTTT.

Comments on this clone: Other DNA sequences within the sample encode an identical CDR3. This chain uses TRBV7-8 with TRBJ2-2; no firm D call. Germline-derived CDR1 and CDR2 are SGHVS and FQNEAQ. Trimming took 1 base from V and 7 from J, leaving 10 bases between them. There are 14 residues in the CDR3. The CDR3 DNA reads as TGTGCCAGCAGCTTAGTAGGTGCGGTCGGGGAGCTGTTTTTT. It translates to CASSLVGAVGELFF.

This clone is labeled medium-sized (0.01 to 0.1%). V and J are TRBV2 and TRBJ1-2, with 7 bases identical to TRBD1. This CDR3 has 13 amino acids. The ends lost 5 bases at V and 7 bases at J; junction bases unmatched: 7. The germline CDR1 and CDR2 sequences are SNHLY and FYNNEI. CDR3 DNA sequence: TGTGCCAGCAGTTTACAGGGGCTCCCTGGCTACACCTTC. It is translated as CASSLQGLPGYTF. Full variable domain (remainder filled in from reference TRBV2 and TRBJ1-2): EPEVTQTPSHQVTQMGQEVILRCVPISNHLYFYWYRQILGQKVEFLVSFYNNEISEKSEIFDDQFSVERPDGSNFTLKIRSTKLEDSAMYFCASSLQGLPGYTFGSGTRLTVV.

The chain carries TRBV11-2 and TRBJ1-5; D gene uncertain. V dropped 3 bases and J dropped 5 bases, with 11 bases sitting between them. CDR3 length equals 14 residues. Germline loops: CDR1 SGHAT, CDR2 FQNNGV. CDR3: CASSFSFSDQPQHF. In DNA form, the CDR3 reads TGTGCCAGCAGCTTCAGTTTTTCAGATCAGCCCCAGCATTTT. Complete variable domain (other parts from reference TRBV11-2 and TRBJ1-5): EAGVAQSPRYKIIEKRQSVAFWCNPISGHATLYWYQQILGQGPKLLIQFQNNGVVDDSQLPKDRFSAERLKGVDSTLKIQPAKLEDSAVYLCASSFSFSDQPQHFGDGTRLSIL.

The J gene is TRBJ1-1, the V gene TRBV18, with D tentatively TRBD1 (6 bases). Germline CDR1 KGHSH, CDR2 LQKENI. The CDR3 totals 16 residues. The V gene lost 4 bases and the J gene lost 4 bases, with 19 bases spanning the gap. CDR3 sequence: CASSLPQGPLGTEAFF. The CDR3 DNA is TGTGCCAGCTCACTCCCACAGGGTCCCCTGGGCACTGAAGCTTTCTTT. Drawing the rest from reference TRBV18 and TRBJ1-1, the complete variable domain is NAGVMQNPRHLVRRRGQEARLRCSPMKGHSHVYWYRQLPEEGLKFMVYLQKENIIDESGMPKERFSAEFPKEGPSILRIQQVVRGDSAAYFCASSLPQGPLGTEAFFGQGTRLTVV.

The V gene is TRBV27, the J gene TRBJ2-7, with 8 nucleotides matching TRBD1. CDR1 and CDR2 (germline): MNHEY, SMNVEV (reference sequence). V gave up 5 bases and J gave up 8 bases; unmatched junction bases: 8. This CDR3 is 13 amino acids long. CDR3 nucleotide sequence: TGTGCCAGCAGTCCTTTAGGACAGGGCAAGCAGTACTTC. It encodes CASSPLGQGKQYF.

The chain has TRBV2 and TRBJ1-5; tentatively, D is TRBD1 (5 bases). The germline CDR1 and CDR2 sequences are SNHLY and FYNNEI. Trimming cost V 7 bases and J 4 bases, with 14 bases left between them. This CDR3 is built from 14 residues. This chain's CDR3 is CASKANGGNQPQHF. The CDR3, as DNA: TGTGCCAGCAAAGCTAACGGGGGGAATCAGCCCCAGCATTTT.

The chain couples TRBV7-2 to TRBJ1-4, with a possible D match to TRBD1 (5 bases). Germline V gives CDR1 SGHTA, CDR2 FQGNSA. V was trimmed by 1 base and J by 2 bases, leaving 11 bases between them. The CDR3 has 16 residues. In DNA form, the CDR3 reads TGTGCCAGCAGCTTAGTAGGGGTGGCCACTAATGAAAAACTGTTTTTT. It yields the protein CASSLVGVATNEKLFF.

This chain connects TRBV2 to TRBJ1-6, with 7 bases that match TRBD1. Trimming at V came to 8 bases and at J to 7 bases, leaving 8 bases not matched to a gene. The CDR3 has 14 residues. CDR1 is SNHLY, CDR2 FYNNEI, per germline. This CDR3 is CASRDRVRNSPLHF. In DNA form, the CDR3 reads TGTGCCAGCCGCGACAGGGTGAGGAATTCACCCCTCCACTTT. The variable domain in full, with the rest retrieved from reference TRBV2 and TRBJ1-6, is EPEVTQTPSHQVTQMGQEVILRCVPISNHLYFYWYRQILGQKVEFLVSFYNNEISEKSEIFDDQFSVERPDGSNFTLKIRSTKLEDSAMYFCASRDRVRNSPLHFGNGTRLTVT.

J is TRBJ2-1 and V is TRBV5-4, with 13 bases aligning to TRBD2. The V and J ends lost 4 bases and 8 bases, in that order; junction bases with no gene match: 9. CDR1 is SGHNT and CDR2 is YYREEE in the germline V gene (reference sequence). CDR3 length equals 16 residues. The CDR3 loop is CASSTTSGGALYEQFF. Here the CDR3 DNA reads TGTGCCAGCAGCACTACTAGCGGGGGGGCCCTTTATGAGCAGTTCTTC.

The chain employs TRBV19 and TRBJ1-2; D possibly corresponds to TRBD1 (6 bases). Trimming pared 2 bases from V and 0 bases from J, leaving 13 bases between. Germline values: CDR1 LNHDA, CDR2 SQIVND (reference sequence). The CDR3 loop spans 16 amino acids. The CDR3 DNA reads TGTGCCAGTAGTATACTTCAGGGGAACCCTAACTATGGCTACACCTTC. Protein: CASSILQGNPNYGYTF.

This clone came up once. V gene TRBV7-3 combines with J gene TRBJ2-7; the match to TRBD2 covers 10 bases. The CDR3 is 15 residues long. Germline CDR1 reads SGHTA; CDR2 reads FQGTGA. Losses at the gene ends were 0 bases for V and 5 bases for J; bases not matched to a gene: 4. CDR3 DNA: TGTGCCAGCAGCTTAACGAGCCTAGCGGGGGACGAGCAGTACTTC. It yields the protein CASSLTSLAGDEQYF.

V and J are TRBV18 and TRBJ2-1; D gene ambiguous. CDR3 size: 16 residues. The germline CDR1 and CDR2 sequences are KGHSH and LQKENI. V lost 0 bases and J 3 bases, leaving 12 bases between the germline ends. The CDR3 sequence is CASSPPPGSDYNEQFF. As DNA, the CDR3 is TGTGCCAGCTCACCACCACCGGGTAGTGACTACAATGAGCAGTTCTTC.

V usage is TRBV6-4 and J usage is TRBJ2-3; TRBD1 matches 12 bases. The germline gives CDR1 MRHNA, CDR2 SNTAGT. The CDR3 extends over 16 amino acids. The J segment lost 1 base and the V segment lost 3 bases, leaving 2 bases of the junction unmatched. The CDR3 loop is CASSEGTGGGTDTQYF. As DNA, the CDR3 is TGTGCCAGCAGTGAAGGGACAGGGGGCGGCACAGATACGCAGTATTTT.

This sequence joins TRBV2 and TRBJ1-2, with 8 bases identical to TRBD1. The CDR3 spans 13 residues. With 7 bases clipped from V and 5 bases from J, the junction kept 6 bases outside the gene matches. Germline V gene sequence: CDR1 SNHLY, CDR2 FYNNEI. CDR3: CASISTGEYGYTF. CDR3 sequence (DNA): TGTGCCAGCATTTCGACAGGGGAATATGGCTACACCTTC.

This chain connects TRBV5-5 to TRBJ2-5, with D possibly being TRBD2 (6 bases). The CDR3 is 14 amino acids. Germline CDR1 is SGHKS and CDR2 is YYEKEE (reference sequence). V was trimmed by 0 bases and J by 2 bases, leaving 8 bases between them. CDR3 residues: CASSLVGGQETQYF. DNA for the CDR3: TGTGCCAGCAGCTTGGTCGGGGGACAAGAGACCCAGTACTTC.

V usage is TRBV5-6 and J usage is TRBJ2-5, with 8 positions matching TRBD2. Germline-derived CDR1 and CDR2 are SGHDT and YYEEEE. The V gene end was trimmed by 4 bases and the J gene end by 2 bases; junction bases not matched to a gene: 7. The CDR3 consists of 15 residues. The CDR3 coding sequence is TGTGCCAGCAGCGCAGGGACTAGTAGGCAAGAGACCCAGTACTTC. This encodes CASSAGTSRQETQYF.

This clone was seen more than once but under ten times. The genes are TRBV19 and TRBJ1-5; the match to TRBD1 covers 10 bases. V lost 2 bases to trimming and J lost 2 bases; unmatched junction nucleotides: 9. This CDR3 comprises 18 residues. Germline lookup yields CDR1 LNHDA and CDR2 SQIVND (reference sequence). In nucleotides, the CDR3 is TGTGCCAGTAGTATATTGGGACAGGGGAGAAGAGGCAATCAGCCCCAGCATTTT. It translates to CASSILGQGRRGNQPQHF.

The rearrangement joins TRBV19 to TRBJ2-1; 9 bases fit TRBD1. V gave up 5 bases and J gave up 2 bases; unmatched junction bases: 1. The CDR3 contains 14 residues. Looked up from germline, CDR1 is LNHDA and CDR2 is SQIVND (reference sequence). This CDR3 reads CASSGTGTYNEQFF. As DNA, the CDR3 is TGTGCCAGTAGTGGGACAGGGACCTACAATGAGCAGTTCTTC.

The chain links TRBV5-4 to TRBJ2-5; 8 bases match TRBD1. The length of the CDR3 is 14 residues. Unmatched junction bases numbered 0, after V lost 0 bases and J lost 2 bases. Germline lookup yields CDR1 SGHNT and CDR2 YYREEE (reference sequence). The CDR3 is CASSLGTGQETQYF. Here the CDR3 DNA reads TGTGCCAGCAGCTTGGGGACAGGGCAAGAGACCCAGTACTTC.